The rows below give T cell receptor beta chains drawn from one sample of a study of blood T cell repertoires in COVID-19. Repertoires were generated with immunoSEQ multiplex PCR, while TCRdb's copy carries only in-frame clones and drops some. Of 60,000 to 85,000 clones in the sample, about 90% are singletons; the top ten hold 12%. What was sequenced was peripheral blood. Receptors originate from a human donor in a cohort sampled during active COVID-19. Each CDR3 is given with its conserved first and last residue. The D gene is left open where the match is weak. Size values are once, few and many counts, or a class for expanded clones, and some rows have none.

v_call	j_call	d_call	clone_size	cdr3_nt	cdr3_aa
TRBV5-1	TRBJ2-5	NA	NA	TGCGCCAGCAGCCTGGTCGGGAGACAAGAGACCCAGTACTTC	CASSLVGRQETQYF
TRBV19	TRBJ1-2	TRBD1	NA	TGTGCCAGTACCCACGAGGACAGGGCTGGCTACACCTTC	CASTHEDRAGYTF
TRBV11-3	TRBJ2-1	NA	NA	TGTGCCAGCAGCTTAGACCAGGGTTCCTACAATGAGCAGTTCTTC	CASSLDQGSYNEQFF
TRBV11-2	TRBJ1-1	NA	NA	TGTGCCAGCAGCTTCCGGGGAGAAGCTTTCTTT	CASSFRGEAFF
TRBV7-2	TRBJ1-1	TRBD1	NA	TGTGCCAGCAGTTGGACAGGGATGAACACTGAAGCTTTCTTT	CASSWTGMNTEAFF
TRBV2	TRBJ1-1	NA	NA	TGTGCCAGAAGGGACCTGGGGGGCACTGAAGCTTTCTTT	CARRDLGGTEAFF
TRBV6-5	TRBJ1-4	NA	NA	TGTGCCAGCAGGGCGACCTCGCGGGTTGAAAAACTGTTTTTT	CASRATSRVEKLFF
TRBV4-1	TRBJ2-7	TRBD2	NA	TGCGCCAGCAGTCTTCGCAGCGGGGGATCCTACGAGCAGTACTTC	CASSLRSGGSYEQYF
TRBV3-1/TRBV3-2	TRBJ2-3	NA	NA	TGTGCCAGCAGCCCACTAGTAGGGAACACAGATACGCAGTATTTT	CASSPLVGNTDTQYF
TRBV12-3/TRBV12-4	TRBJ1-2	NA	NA	TGTGCCAGCAGTTCAACAGGCACCTATGGCTACACCTTC	CASSSTGTYGYTF
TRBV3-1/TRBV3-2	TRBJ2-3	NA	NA	TGTGCCAGCAGCCGTGTCTCTTCTAGCACAGATACGCAGTATTTT	CASSRVSSSTDTQYF
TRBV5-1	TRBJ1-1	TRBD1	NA	TGCGCCAGCAGACCGCCGGGACAGAGGAACACTGAAGCTTTCTTT	CASRPPGQRNTEAFF
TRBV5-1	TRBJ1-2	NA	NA	TGCGCCAGCAGCTTGGGTAATCAGGGTGGCTATGGCTACACCTTC	CASSLGNQGGYGYTF
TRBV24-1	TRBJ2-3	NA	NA	TGTGCCACCGCTAGCGATGGAGATACGCAGTATTTT	CATASDGDTQYF
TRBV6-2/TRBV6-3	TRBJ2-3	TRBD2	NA	TGTGCCAGCAGTATAACTAGCGGGGGCACAGATACGCAGTATTTT	CASSITSGGTDTQYF
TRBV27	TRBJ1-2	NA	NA	TGTGCCAGCAGGAGATCCAGGGTCCTCACTAACTATGGCTACACCTTC	CASRRSRVLTNYGYTF
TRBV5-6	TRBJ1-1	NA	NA	TGTGCCAGCAGCTATGCAGGGGAAGCTTTCTTT	CASSYAGEAFF
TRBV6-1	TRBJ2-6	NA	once	TGTGCCAGCAGTGAAGACACAGGGTCTGGGGCCAACGTCCTGACTTTC	CASSEDTGSGANVLTF
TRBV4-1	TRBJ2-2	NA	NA	TGCGCCAGCAGCCAAGATCGAATTGGGACAAGGGAGCTGTTTTTT	CASSQDRIGTRELFF
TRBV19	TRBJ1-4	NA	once	TGTGCCAGTAGGCGGACTGCAACTAATGAAAAACTGTTTTTT	CASRRTATNEKLFF
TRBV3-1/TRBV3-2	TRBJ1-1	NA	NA	TGTGCCACCATGGCGTTTACTAACAGGGAGACTGAAGCTTTCTTT	CATMAFTNRETEAFF